Below are 19 T cell receptor beta chains sequenced from a single sample in a study of regulatory T cells in long-lasting Graves disease. Stated time point: persistent/refractory GD, antithyroid drugs over 5 years with positive TRAb. After RNA was extracted from PBMCs, the TCR library was made from it. Libraries of TCR beta came from iRepertoire HTBI primers plus Arm-PCR of CDR3 regions. Each CDR3 protein is one row after TCRdb ran MiXCR on the multiplex PCR reads. The sample lists a few hundred thousand distinct CDR3 sequences, roughly 20% occurring once. Source: peripheral blood mononuclear cells (PBMCs), taken when the disease was refractory, from a patient treated with antithyroid drugs. These receptor sequences come from a woman in her 40s with Graves disease.

This clonotype was counted between two and nine times. The chain links TRBV9 to TRBJ2-7; 7 bases map to TRBD2. V trimming: 0 bases; J trimming: 2 bases; junction bases outside the gene matches: 8. This CDR3 has 16 residues. CDR1 and CDR2 (germline): SGDLS, YYNGEE. The CDR3 protein is CASSVVPGLDPYEQYF. The CDR3 bases are TGTGCCAGCAGCGTAGTCCCTGGACTAGACCCCTACGAGCAGTACTTC.

As regards this clonotype: A much larger clone differs by one base, so this may be a read error. The chain carries TRBV6-1 and TRBJ1-2, with a possible D match to TRBD1 (5 bases). The CDR3 contains 17 residues. The ends were cut back, 4 bases at V and 9 bases at J, with 27 bases in the middle. Germline V CDR1 and CDR2: MNHNS, SASEGT. The CDR3 spells CASSGQNGLRGFRSYTF. The CDR3 DNA is TGTGCCAGCAGTGGACAAAACGGCTTGAGGGGTTTCCGTAGCTACACCTTC.

As concerns this clonotype: Given a much more abundant clone one base away, this may be a read error. The chain carries TRBV28 and TRBJ2-2; D possibly corresponds to TRBD2 (5 bases). The germline V gene encodes CDR1 MDHEN and CDR2 SYDVKM. The CDR3 runs 14 residues. The CDR3 DNA reads TGTGTCAGCAGGACGGAGGAGCTTGGGGGGGAGCTGTTTTTT. Its protein is CVSRTEELGGELFF. Variable domain in full (rest from reference TRBV28 and TRBJ2-2): DVKVTQSSRYLVKRTGEKVFLECVQDMDHENMFWYRQDPGLGLRLIYFSYDVKMKEKGDIPEGYSVSREKKERFSLILESASTNQTSMYLCVSRTEELGGELFFGEGSRLTVL.

This clonotype was recorded many times. J is TRBJ1-2 and V is TRBV28, with D unresolved. V was trimmed by 5 bases and J by 8 bases, leaving 15 bases between them. Germline-derived CDR1 and CDR2 are MDHEN and SYDVKM. The CDR3 totals 13 residues. CDR3 sequence reads: CASSPLEAPGYTF. DNA of the CDR3: TGTGCCAGCAGTCCTCTGGAGGCCCCGGGCTACACCTTC.

This clonotype has at least ten counts. The V gene is TRBV2, the J gene TRBJ2-7; D call uncertain. The CDR3 length is 12 residues. From germline, CDR1 is SNHLY and CDR2 FYNNEI. Trimming took 8 bases from V and 7 from J, leaving 15 bases between them. The CDR3 protein is CASSADAWEQYF. The CDR3 nucleotides are TGTGCCAGCTCGGCAGACGCCTGGGAGCAGTACTTC.

In this sample, this clonotype turned up a few times. The chain has TRBV5-5 and TRBJ1-6; D is possibly TRBD1 (6 bases). V dropped 4 bases and J dropped 9 bases, with 17 bases sitting between them. The CDR3 is made up of 15 amino acids. Germline CDR1 and CDR2: SGHKS and YYEKEE (reference sequence). CDR3 protein: CASSPGWGRGSPLHF. In DNA form, the CDR3 reads TGTGCCAGCAGCCCCGGGTGGGGGCGCGGTTCACCCCTCCACTTT.

This clonotype was recorded a few times. The chain combines TRBV7-2 with TRBJ2-7; no definite D call. V gave up 1 base and J gave up 4 bases, with 17 bases separating them. Germline V gives CDR1 SGHTA, CDR2 FQGNSA. CDR3 size: 16 residues. CDR3 protein: CASSLVSVLRAYEQYF. DNA for the CDR3: TGTGCCAGCAGCTTAGTATCCGTCCTTAGAGCGTACGAGCAGTACTTC. The variable domain in full, with the rest retrieved from reference TRBV7-2 and TRBJ2-7, is GAGVSQSPSNKVTEKGKDVELRCDPISGHTALYWYRQSLGQGLEFLIYFQGNSAPDKSGLPSDRFSAERTGGSVSTLTIQRTQQEDSAVYLCASSLVSVLRAYEQYFGPGTRLTVT.

This clonotype was picked up many times. This rearrangement joins TRBV28 to TRBJ2-5, with D tentatively TRBD1 (6 bases). Germline V CDR1 and CDR2: MDHEN, SYDVKM. The V gene lost 5 bases and the J gene lost 4 bases, with 20 bases spanning the gap. The CDR3 runs to 16 residues. CDR3 DNA sequence: TGTGCCAGCAGTGCCCTCACAGGGAAATTAGGAGAGACCCAGTACTTC. Amino acids: CASSALTGKLGETQYF.

The chain recombines TRBV20-1 with TRBJ1-1; D might be TRBD1 (6 bases). CDR1 and CDR2 from the germline V gene are DFQATT and SNEGSKA (reference sequence). V dropped 5 bases and J dropped 4 bases, with 14 bases sitting between them. The CDR3 sequence is 13 residues long. CDR3 amino acids: CSAPGTGATEAFF. The DNA of the CDR3 is TGCAGTGCTCCGGGCACGGGGGCCACTGAAGCTTTCTTT.

At least ten counts were recorded for this clonotype. The chain employs TRBV28 and TRBJ2-7, with 7 bases matching TRBD1. The CDR3 sequence is 13 residues long. Unmatched junction bases numbered 4, after V lost 6 bases and J lost 2 bases. Per germline, CDR1 MDHEN and CDR2 SYDVKM. In DNA, the CDR3 is TGTGCCAGCAGATTGAGGGGGCCCTACGAGCAGTACTTC. Amino acids: CASRLRGPYEQYF.

The gene calls are TRBV28 and TRBJ2-2, with 8 bases lining up with TRBD2. V was clipped by 10 bases and J by 2 bases; unmatched bases: 12. Per the germline V gene, CDR1 is MDHEN and CDR2 is SYDVKM. This CDR3 is built from 16 residues. CDR3 in DNA: TGTGCCACCCTCCGGGGGGGGGCGAAAAACACCGGGGAGCTGTTTTTT. Protein product: CATLRGGAKNTGELFF.

J is TRBJ2-7 and V is TRBV20-1; no firm D call. Germline lookup yields CDR1 DFQATT and CDR2 SNEGSKA (reference sequence). The CDR3 is 13 residues long. The V end lost 3 bases, the J end lost 4 bases, and 13 bases lay between the germline ends. The CDR3 nucleotides read TGCAGTGCTAGTCCGGCAAATCCTTACGAGCAGTACTTC. Translating it yields CSASPANPYEQYF.

There are many counts of this clonotype. The rearrangement uses TRBV2 and TRBJ2-1; the match to TRBD2 covers 10 bases. Germline trimming cut 6 bases from V and 4 bases from J; bases unmatched to any gene: 6. From germline, CDR1 is SNHLY and CDR2 FYNNEI. The CDR3 has 15 residues. CDR3 in amino acids: CASSPGTSVYNEQFF. The DNA for the CDR3 is TGTGCCAGCAGCCCCGGGACTAGCGTGTACAATGAGCAGTTCTTC.

This clonotype has a count of ten or more. The V gene is TRBV7-2, the J gene TRBJ1-1; unclear D gene. Germline-derived CDR1 and CDR2 are SGHTA and FQGNSA. Trimming took 1 base from V and 1 from J, leaving 7 bases between them. This CDR3 comprises 14 residues. The CDR3 loop is CASSLVVQNTEAFF. CDR3 DNA: TGTGCCAGCAGCTTAGTGGTTCAGAACACTGAAGCTTTCTTT. The variable domain in full, with the rest retrieved from reference TRBV7-2 and TRBJ1-1, is GAGVSQSPSNKVTEKGKDVELRCDPISGHTALYWYRQSLGQGLEFLIYFQGNSAPDKSGLPSDRFSAERTGGSVSTLTIQRTQQEDSAVYLCASSLVVQNTEAFFGQGTRLTVV.

This clonotype came up many times. The J gene is TRBJ1-1, the V gene TRBV5-6; the D gene is possibly TRBD1 (5 bases). Trimming stripped 1 base from V and 1 base from J, with 11 bases between. The length of the CDR3 is 15 residues. Germline assignment: CDR1 SGHDT and CDR2 YYEEEE. The CDR3 here is CASSLRGGWNTEAFF. Here the CDR3 DNA reads TGTGCCAGCAGCTTGCGGGGGGGATGGAACACTGAAGCTTTCTTT.

The chain links TRBV28 to TRBJ2-7; 10 bases match TRBD2. Germline loops: CDR1 MDHEN, CDR2 SYDVKM. The CDR3 extends over 18 amino acids. Trimming removed 6 bases from V and 4 bases from J; junction bases left unmatched: 18. The CDR3 coding sequence is TGTGCCAGCAGCCAAGCCGCTAGCGGGAGCAACCTTGTGTACGAGCAGTACTTC. This codes for CASSQAASGSNLVYEQYF.

The J gene is TRBJ2-2, the V gene TRBV6-5; no definite D call. Germline loops: CDR1 MNHEY, CDR2 SVGAGI. CDR3 length: 14 amino acids. V was trimmed by 2 bases and J by 6 bases, leaving 10 bases between them. The CDR3 loop is CASSYGQLAGELFF. As DNA, the CDR3 is TGTGCCAGCAGTTACGGGCAGTTGGCCGGGGAGCTGTTTTTT.

This clonotype has at least ten counts. This chain joins TRBV6-1 and TRBJ1-2, with TRBD1 matching 7 bases. This CDR3 contains 14 residues. V was pared by 5 bases and J by 2 bases, with 5 bases of the junction left unmatched. In germline, CDR1 is MNHNS, CDR2 SASEGT. The CDR3 loop reads CASSTDRANYGYTF. The CDR3, as DNA: TGTGCCAGCAGTACCGACAGGGCAAACTATGGCTACACCTTC.

The chain is built from TRBV6-1 and TRBJ2-2; the match to TRBD2 covers 12 bases. The V gene's germline CDR1 is MNHNS and CDR2 SASEGT. With V trimmed by 6 bases and J by 6 bases, 11 bases remained unmatched. CDR3 length equals 17 residues. CDR3 DNA: TGTGCCAGCAGCCGGACTAGCGGGGAACCCACGGCCGGGGAGCTGTTTTTT. Amino acids: CASSRTSGEPTAGELFF.